These 15 T cell receptor beta chains were all obtained from the same sample, sequenced in a study of human T cells and chemical hapten exposure. TCRdb analysed the RACE reads with MiXCR anew, one entry per CDR3 protein. Here the sample spans tens of thousands of distinct CDR3 sequences, 4.5% to 5.5% being singletons. Time point indicated: healthy volunteer bleed at 6 weeks. It was from unfractionated whole blood that total RNA was extracted. Sequencing was performed on whole blood. These receptors all come from a human donor in good health. Some clones in this sample may be carry-over from other donors' samples.

In this sample, this clonotype turned up a few times. In nucleotides, the CDR3 is TGCAGTGCTAGAGATAGAACGCGGGGGGCAGATACGCAGTATTTT. This translates into CSARDRTRGADTQYF. The chain employs TRBV20-1 and TRBJ2-3; 8 bases agree with TRBD2. The CDR3 runs 15 residues. Germline CDR1 reads DFQATT; CDR2 reads SNEGSKA (reference sequence). Losses at the gene ends were 0 bases for V and 4 bases for J; bases not matched to a gene: 6.

This clonotype was recorded at least ten times. The V and J genes are TRBV10-3 and TRBJ2-1; the match to TRBD2 covers 7 bases. Germline V CDR1 and CDR2: ENHRY, SYGVKD. CDR3 size: 16 residues. The junction had 12 bases not matched to a gene; V was cut back by 3 bases and J by 7 bases. For the CDR3, the DNA is TGTGCCATCAGTGAATTGCCTAGCGGAGGAAGGAATGAGCAGTTCTTC. Protein product: CAISELPSGGRNEQFF.

This clonotype was observed a handful of times. V gene TRBV11-2 combines with J gene TRBJ2-5, with TRBD1 as a possible D gene (5 bases). Trimming pared 1 base from V and 1 base from J, leaving 7 bases between. The CDR3 runs to 14 residues. Germline V gene lookup returns CDR1 SGHAT and CDR2 FQNNGV. This CDR3 is CASSLGQIQETQYF. The CDR3 DNA sequence: TGTGCCAGCAGCTTAGGACAGATCCAAGAGACCCAGTACTTC.

This clonotype was recorded at least ten times. V gene TRBV5-4 combines with J gene TRBJ1-5; D remains ambiguous. CDR3 length equals 13 residues. The ends were cut back, 0 bases at V and 4 bases at J, with 5 bases in the middle. Germline V CDR1 and CDR2: SGHNT, YYREEE (reference sequence). CDR3 protein: CASSLDRNQPQHF. The DNA of the CDR3 is TGTGCCAGCAGCTTGGACAGAAATCAGCCCCAGCATTTT.

Concerning this clonotype: A much larger clone differs by one base, so this may be a read error. This chain connects TRBV7-8 to TRBJ1-1; weak D call: TRBD1 (6 bases). Looked up from germline, CDR1 is SGHVS and CDR2 is FQNEAQ. CDR3 size: 15 residues. This chain's CDR3 is CASTTLILGDTKAFF. The CDR3 region has the DNA TGTGCCAGCACCACTTTAATCTTGGGGGACACTAAAGCTTTCTTT.

Worth noting for this clonotype: Just one base apart from a much larger clone, this may be a read error. The rearrangement joins TRBV12-3 or TRBV12-4 to TRBJ1-4; D is uncertain. The CDR3 totals 14 residues. With 6 bases removed from V and 9 bases from J, the gap between germline ends came to 17 bases. The CDR3 DNA is TGTGCCAGCAGGCGGGAAGGGTATAGTAAAAAACTGTTTTTT. Amino acid sequence: CASRREGYSKKLFF.

This clonotype occurred many times. This chain uses TRBV12-3 or TRBV12-4 with TRBJ1-5; D might be TRBD1 (5 bases). Trimming left V 0 bases short and J 3 bases short, with 12 bases between. This CDR3 spans 16 amino acids. CDR3 coding DNA: TGTGCCAGCAGTTTAGCGGGCCTTGGACACAATCAGCCCCAGCATTTT. This codes for CASSLAGLGHNQPQHF.

This clonotype was seen many times. The chain joins TRBV27 to TRBJ1-1, with unresolved D. CDR3 length equals 13 residues. Trimming pared 5 bases from V and 1 base from J, leaving 8 bases between. Germline V CDR1 and CDR2: MNHEY, SMNVEV (reference sequence). CDR3 coding DNA: TGTGCCAGCAGTCTCCTTGAGAACACTGAAGCTTTCTTT. Protein product: CASSLLENTEAFF.

This clonotype has more than one count but fewer than ten. The V call is TRBV27, the J call TRBJ1-1; D uncertain. Trimming took 6 bases from V and 2 from J, leaving 10 bases between them. The CDR3 runs 13 residues. Germline CDR1 is MNHEY and CDR2 is SMNVEV (reference sequence). The CDR3 reads CASSNTPNTEAFF. CDR3 DNA sequence: TGTGCCAGCAGCAATACACCAAACACTGAAGCTTTCTTT.

This clonotype is labeled medium-sized. This sequence joins TRBV28 and TRBJ1-2; a possible D gene is TRBD1 (5 bases). The CDR3 runs 17 residues. Germline assignment: CDR1 MDHEN and CDR2 SYDVKM. V lost 3 bases, J lost 4 bases, and 21 bases lay in between. As DNA, the CDR3 is TGTGCCAGCAGTTTTGGGGACGAATTTGACCGCTTCTATGGCTACACCTTC. Translated, it gives CASSFGDEFDRFYGYTF.

This clonotype has a handful of counts. The gene calls are TRBV18 and TRBJ2-6, with TRBD1 as a possible D gene (6 bases). The CDR3 loop spans 15 amino acids. The germline V gene has CDR1 KGHSH and CDR2 LQKENI. Trimming cost V 5 bases and J 2 bases, with 10 bases left between them. The CDR3 DNA is TGTGCCAGCTCAGAGGGGGTTGCTGGGGCCAACGTCCTGACTTTC. Its protein product is CASSEGVAGANVLTF.

The table lists this clonotype with many counts. V usage is TRBV6-2 or TRBV6-3 and J usage is TRBJ2-7, with D unresolved. CDR1 and CDR2 (germline): MNHEY, SVGEGT. Trimming stripped 8 bases from V and 4 bases from J, with 6 bases between. The CDR3 is 10 amino acids. The CDR3 loop is CASGLYEQYF. CDR3 bases: TGTGCCAGCGGATTGTACGAGCAGTACTTC.

V is TRBV23-1 and J is TRBJ2-5; TRBD2 might be the D (5 bases). TRBV23-1 is treated as an ORF (open reading frame) with a function not yet certain. CDR3 length: 20 amino acids. V lost 0 bases and J lost 1, with 24 bases in between. CDR3: CASSQSEALFGRAPQETQYF. For the CDR3, the DNA is TGCGCCAGCAGTCAATCGGAAGCACTCTTCGGGCGGGCGCCCCAAGAGACCCAGTACTTC.

There are many counts of this clonotype. The gene calls are TRBV6-5 and TRBJ1-1; unclear D gene. The germline CDR1 and CDR2 sequences are MNHEY and SVGAGI. V was shortened by 6 bases and J by 4 bases, with 18 bases between the two germline ends. This CDR3 contains 15 residues. For the CDR3, the DNA is TGTGCCAGCAGACGAACGATTTCAGCGGGCACTGAAGCTTTCTTT. It translates to CASRRTISAGTEAFF.

This clonotype was seen many times. The rearrangement links TRBV7-2 to TRBJ2-1; no firm D call. Deletions cut 4 bases from V and 12 bases from J, with 13 bases between. CDR3 length: 12 amino acids. Germline CDR1 and CDR2: SGHTA and FQGNSA. CDR3 sequence reads: CASSSTSTAQFF. Here the CDR3 DNA reads TGTGCCAGCAGCTCCACCTCCACAGCGCAGTTCTTC.